The present entry profiles one TCR beta chain with its context. The antigen is unknown. A much larger clone sits a single nucleotide away, making a read error possible. It is likely a read error, because the conserved phenylalanine at the end of the CDR3 is missing. The data were taken from a study of breast tumors, draining lymph nodes, adjacent tissues. TCRdb called the multiplex PCR reads again in MiXCR, with one record for every CDR3 protein. The repertoire includes approximately 88,000 distinct CDR3 sequences, approximately 28% of them detected once, and 8% to 9% sits in the top ten. Axillary draining lymph nodes of breast cancer patients supplied the node samples. Overall study findings and caveats: Compared with basal-like, luminal-like tumors shared significantly more repertoire with nontumor tissue. Tumor T cell lymph node origin was a supported hypothesis, not proven. Compared with lymph nodes, tumors were less diverse; compared with nontumor tissue, more. The data were judged consistent with most tumor T cells coming from lymph node and expanding in tumor.

This CDR3 comprises 13 residues. V was trimmed by 0 bases and J by 7 bases, leaving 7 bases between them. Germline V CDR1 and CDR2: MNHEY, SMNVEV (reference sequence). Sequenced material: axillary lymph node tissue. J is TRBJ2-1 and V is TRBV27; D call uncertain. This clonotype originated in a female donor with breast cancer. Some clones in this sample may be carry-over from other donors' samples. CDR3 sequence reads: CASSLSIRNEQFS. For the CDR3, the DNA is TGTGCCAGCAGTTTATCGATCCGTAATGAGCAGTTCTCC.